This is a list of T cell receptor beta chains from one sample in a study of STAT5B mutations in CD4+ large granular lymphocyte leukemia. Clones were read by immunoSEQ multiplex PCR, and TCRdb kept only the in-frame ones, dropping some. The table shows 30,000 or so clones, with about 77% occurring only once. The specimen sequenced was CD4+ T cells from blood buffy coats. These TCRs come from a human donor in good health. The CDR3 runs from the conserved cysteine through the conserved F or W. D genes are given only for firm matches. The listing skips clone size in some rows; elsewhere it reads once, few, many or a size class.

j_call: TRBJ2-1
v_call: TRBV7-3
d_call: TRBD1
clone_size: -
cdr3_nt: TGTGCCAGCAGCCGGGACAGGGCAAAAAGTCATGAGCAGTTCTTC
cdr3_aa: CASSRDRAKSHEQFF

j_call: TRBJ2-1
v_call: TRBV28
d_call: TRBD2
clone_size: few
cdr3_nt: TGTGCCAGCAGCCTACCCGGGACTAGCGGGACCCCAAGAGAGCAGTTCTTC
cdr3_aa: CASSLPGTSGTPREQFF

j_call: TRBJ2-3
v_call: TRBV10-3
d_call: -
clone_size: -
cdr3_nt: TGTGCCATCAGTGATCCTAGAGGGACAAGCACAGATACGCAGTATTTT
cdr3_aa: CAISDPRGTSTDTQYF

j_call: TRBJ1-4
v_call: TRBV7-9
d_call: TRBD1
clone_size: few
cdr3_nt: TGTGCCAGCAGCATTAACAGGGGGACTAATGAAAAACTGTTTTTT
cdr3_aa: CASSINRGTNEKLFF

j_call: TRBJ1-2
v_call: TRBV6-5
d_call: -
clone_size: -
cdr3_nt: TGTGCCAGCAGTTACCCTCGGGGCGGATCAAACTATGGCTACACCTTC
cdr3_aa: CASSYPRGGSNYGYTF

j_call: TRBJ2-4
v_call: TRBV7-3
d_call: -
clone_size: -
cdr3_nt: TGTGCCAGCCCGACAAGAGTGAAAAACATTCAGTACTTC
cdr3_aa: CASPTRVKNIQYF

j_call: TRBJ1-5
v_call: TRBV6-6
d_call: TRBD1
clone_size: -
cdr3_nt: TGTGCCAGCAGTTACTCGACAGGGGGTGGTCAGCCCCAGCATTTT
cdr3_aa: CASSYSTGGGQPQHF

j_call: TRBJ2-5
v_call: TRBV5-8
d_call: -
clone_size: -
cdr3_nt: TGTGCCAGCAGCTTGGGACAGGGAGGGGGAGAGACCCAGTACTTC
cdr3_aa: CASSLGQGGGETQYF

j_call: TRBJ2-1
v_call: TRBV6-6
d_call: TRBD1
clone_size: few
cdr3_nt: TGTGCCAGCACGGGGACAGGCGTCAATGAGCAGTTCTTC
cdr3_aa: CASTGTGVNEQFF

j_call: TRBJ1-5
v_call: TRBV6-5
d_call: -
clone_size: -
cdr3_nt: TGTGCCAGCAGTTACTCGGCATATAGCAATCAGCCCCAGCATTTT
cdr3_aa: CASSYSAYSNQPQHF